A single sample is the source of the 23 T cell receptor beta chains below, sequenced in a study of shared clonotypes between healthy human individuals. Profiling relied on immunoSEQ multiplex PCR, and the TCRdb table lists in-frame clones only, not all of them. The sample lists millions of clones; over 85% were seen once. Specimen: naive CD4+ T cells sorted from blood. The subset was: CD45RA+ positively selected. All receptors derive from a man younger than 35 in good health.

The chain combines TRBV27 with TRBJ2-7; 11 nucleotides agree with TRBD2. This CDR3 contains 14 residues. The germline V gene has CDR1 MNHEY and CDR2 SMNVEV (reference sequence). The J segment lost 3 bases and the V segment lost 7 bases, leaving 5 bases of the junction unmatched. Here the CDR3 DNA reads TGTGCCAGCACCTCTAGCGGGAGGTTCTACGAGCAGTACTTC. This codes for CASTSSGRFYEQYF.

The chain employs TRBV27 and TRBJ1-3, with 7 bases fitting TRBD1. The junction had 5 bases not matched to a gene; V was cut back by 2 bases and J by 7 bases. Germline lookup yields CDR1 MNHEY and CDR2 SMNVEV (reference sequence). The CDR3 is made up of 14 amino acids. CDR3 sequence (DNA): TGTGCCAGCAGTTTAAGTGCAGGGGGGAACACCATATATTTT. This codes for CASSLSAGGNTIYF.

The chain joins TRBV6-5 to TRBJ2-5, with D maybe TRBD2 (5 bases). Germline-derived CDR1 and CDR2 are MNHEY and SVGAGI. Trimming took off 5 bases at V and 1 base at J, with 11 bases between the two ends. The CDR3 loop spans 14 amino acids. The CDR3 DNA sequence: TGTGCCAGCAGTCGCGGACTGGGCCAAGAGACCCAGTACTTC. Its translation is CASSRGLGQETQYF.

This chain connects TRBV5-1 to TRBJ2-1; TRBD1 aligns across 7 bases. CDR1 and CDR2 from the germline V gene are SGHRS and YFSETQ. The CDR3 covers 15 residues. The V and J ends lost 4 bases and 3 bases, in that order; junction bases with no gene match: 7. The CDR3 nucleotides are TGCGCCAGCAGCATGGGGACAGTAGACTACAATGAGCAGTTCTTC. Its protein product is CASSMGTVDYNEQFF.

The chain employs TRBV7-2 and TRBJ2-6; possibly TRBD1 or TRBD2 for D (5 bases each). In germline, CDR1 is SGHTA, CDR2 FQGNSA. V lost 6 bases, J lost 0 bases, and 12 bases lay in between. The CDR3 runs to 16 residues. CDR3 nucleotides: TGTGCCAGCAGTCCTAGAGGGGACTCTGGGGCCAACGTCCTGACTTTC. Its translation: CASSPRGDSGANVLTF.

J is TRBJ1-4 and V is TRBV2; tentative D call: TRBD1 (6 bases). The CDR3 is 15 residues long. The germline V gene encodes CDR1 SNHLY and CDR2 FYNNEI. V was clipped by 8 bases and J by 2 bases, with 15 bases between them. The CDR3 DNA sequence: TGTGCCAGCTTAAGAGGGGGAATGACTAATGAAAAACTGTTTTTT. Translated, it gives CASLRGGMTNEKLFF.

The chain has TRBV27 and TRBJ1-6; perhaps TRBD1 as D (5 bases). This CDR3 is 16 amino acids long. Germline loops: CDR1 MNHEY, CDR2 SMNVEV (reference sequence). Trimming pared 6 bases from V and 7 bases from J, leaving 19 bases between. The CDR3 region is CASRGDGQLLNSPLHF. CDR3 DNA sequence: TGTGCCAGCAGGGGGGACGGACAACTACTCAATTCACCCCTCCACTTT.

This sequence joins TRBV2 and TRBJ1-2; 8 nucleotides line up with TRBD1. CDR3 size: 13 residues. V dropped 6 bases and J dropped 7; count of bases not matched to a gene: 7. Per germline, CDR1 SNHLY and CDR2 FYNNEI. The CDR3 reads CASRATGDGGYTF. As DNA, the CDR3 is TGTGCCAGCAGGGCGACAGGGGACGGTGGCTACACCTTC.

As regards this clone: The sample holds other DNA sequences that translate to the same CDR3. The genes are TRBV7-9 and TRBJ1-6, with D possibly being TRBD1 (5 bases). Trimming cost V 1 base and J 6 bases, with 10 bases left between them. The CDR3 runs to 15 residues. Germline CDR1 SEHNR, CDR2 FQNEAQ (reference sequence). For the CDR3, the DNA is TGTGCCAGCAGCTTAGATGGGGGGGGTAATTCACCCCTCCACTTT. It specifies CASSLDGGGNSPLHF. The full variable domain, rest sourced from reference TRBV7-9 and TRBJ1-6, is DTGVSQNPRHKITKRGQNVTFRCDPISEHNRLYWYRQTLGQGPEFLTYFQNEAQLEKSRLLSDRFSAERPKGSFSTLEIQRTEQGDSAMYLCASSLDGGGNSPLHFGNGTRLTVT.

The chain joins TRBV27 to TRBJ2-3; 10 nucleotides line up with TRBD2. Losses at the gene ends were 4 bases for V and 2 bases for J; bases not matched to a gene: 3. Germline V lookup: CDR1 MNHEY, CDR2 SMNVEV (reference sequence). This CDR3 contains 15 residues. For the CDR3, the DNA is TGTGCCAGCAGTTCACTAGCGGGGAACACAGATACGCAGTATTTT. Encoded protein: CASSSLAGNTDTQYF.

The J gene is TRBJ2-5, the V gene TRBV7-2, with D tentatively TRBD1 (6 bases). V was trimmed by 1 base and J by 7 bases, leaving 19 bases between them. Germline CDR1 and CDR2: SGHTA and FQGNSA. The CDR3 spans 16 residues. The CDR3 here is CASSLEVQGRRGTQYF. The CDR3 coding sequence is TGTGCCAGCAGCTTAGAGGTGCAGGGGCGTAGGGGGACCCAGTACTTC.

This clone was detected only a few times. The rearrangement joins TRBV9 to TRBJ1-6; TRBD1 matches at 7 bases. Germline V lookup: CDR1 SGDLS, CDR2 YYNGEE. CDR3 length: 14 residues. The J segment lost 9 bases and the V segment lost 4 bases, leaving 7 bases of the junction unmatched. The CDR3 nucleotides are TGTGCCAGCAGCCTCTCGACAGGGACTTCACCCCTCCACTTT. Its translation: CASSLSTGTSPLHF.

Notes on this clone: Other DNA sequences within the sample encode an identical CDR3. The chain is built from TRBV6-5 and TRBJ1-2; TRBD1 agrees at 7 bases. Germline V gives CDR1 MNHEY, CDR2 SVGAGI. This CDR3 comprises 14 residues. The ends lost 6 bases at V and 4 bases at J; junction bases unmatched: 8. This CDR3 reads CASSRQGLSYGYTF. The DNA of the CDR3 is TGTGCCAGCAGCCGACAGGGTTTGAGCTATGGCTACACCTTC.

The genes are TRBV5-4 and TRBJ2-3; 9 bases match TRBD1. Trimming took 4 bases from V and 4 from J; bases not matched to a gene: 7. CDR1 and CDR2 (germline): SGHNT, YYREEE (reference sequence). The CDR3 runs 15 residues. The CDR3 region is CASSGTGNLADTQYF. The CDR3 region has the DNA TGTGCCAGCAGCGGGACAGGGAATCTTGCAGATACGCAGTATTTT.

J is TRBJ2-5 and V is TRBV7-9; D is uncertain. CDR3 length equals 13 residues. The germline V gene has CDR1 SEHNR and CDR2 FQNEAQ (reference sequence). With 5 bases removed from V and 2 bases from J, the gap between germline ends came to 9 bases. CDR3: CASSHRNQETQYF. In nucleotides, the CDR3 is TGTGCCAGCAGCCATAGAAATCAAGAGACCCAGTACTTC.

The chain couples TRBV5-1 to TRBJ1-2; 8 bases are shared with TRBD1. The CDR3 has 15 amino acids. The V gene end was trimmed by 0 bases and the J gene end by 8 bases; junction bases not matched to a gene: 9. Germline V lookup: CDR1 SGHRS, CDR2 YFSETQ. Here the CDR3 reads CASSLGGTGEHGYTF. In DNA, the CDR3 is TGCGCCAGCAGCTTGGGAGGGACAGGCGAACACGGCTACACCTTC.

The chain is built from TRBV5-1 and TRBJ2-5; possibly TRBD1 for D (6 bases). V lost 4 bases and J lost 3, with 13 bases in between. Germline-derived CDR1 and CDR2 are SGHRS and YFSETQ. The CDR3 extends over 14 amino acids. In DNA, the CDR3 is TGCGCCAGCAGCCCGGAGAAGGGGGAAGAGACCCAGTACTTC. It encodes CASSPEKGEETQYF.

Comment on this clone: This sample also contains other DNA sequences that code for the same CDR3. The chain couples TRBV7-9 to TRBJ1-1; the D gene is possibly TRBD1 (6 bases). Between the trimmed V and J ends, which lost 4 bases and 8 bases, there was a span of 11 bases. CDR3 length: 12 residues. Germline CDR1 reads SEHNR; CDR2 reads FQNEAQ (reference sequence). CDR3 bases: TGTGCCAGCAGCTGGGGAGGGACAGAAGCTTTCTTT. It is translated as CASSWGGTEAFF.

This chain uses TRBV6-5 with TRBJ1-2; D might be TRBD1 (6 bases). The V gene lost 6 bases and the J gene lost 4 bases, with 15 bases spanning the gap. This CDR3 region has 14 residues. Per germline, CDR1 MNHEY and CDR2 SVGAGI. The CDR3 spells CASRVQGVPYGYTF. The CDR3 DNA reads TGTGCCAGCAGAGTACAGGGAGTCCCCTATGGCTACACCTTC.

The CDR3 sequence: CASSESGKMSNQPQHF. In nucleotides, the CDR3 is TGTGCCAGCAGTGAATCGGGAAAAATGAGCAATCAGCCCCAGCATTTT. The V gene is TRBV2, the J gene TRBJ1-5; D is ambiguous. Deletions cut 2 bases from V and 1 base from J, with 12 bases between. CDR3 length: 16 amino acids. Germline loops: CDR1 SNHLY, CDR2 FYNNEI.

This sequence joins TRBV6-5 and TRBJ1-5; TRBD1 is a possible D gene (6 bases). V was shortened by 2 bases and J by 3 bases, with 11 bases between the two germline ends. The length of the CDR3 is 15 residues. Germline lookup yields CDR1 MNHEY and CDR2 SVGAGI. CDR3 nucleotides: TGTGCCAGCAGTTACGGGGGCGCCCACAATCAGCCCCAGCATTTT. This encodes CASSYGGAHNQPQHF.

The chain links TRBV19 to TRBJ2-7; D not resolved. CDR3 length: 13 residues. The germline V gene has CDR1 LNHDA and CDR2 SQIVND (reference sequence). V was trimmed by 10 bases and J by 3 bases, leaving 16 bases between them. The chain's CDR3 is CATTKERGYEQYF. DNA for the CDR3: TGTGCCACTACAAAGGAACGTGGCTACGAGCAGTACTTC.

The gene calls are TRBV11-2 and TRBJ2-3, with 10 nucleotides matching TRBD1. The V and J ends lost 5 bases and 7 bases, in that order; junction bases with no gene match: 12. CDR3 length: 16 amino acids. Germline V gene sequence: CDR1 SGHAT, CDR2 FQNNGV. Here the CDR3 reads CASSLRPGTGENTQYF. The CDR3 region has the DNA TGTGCCAGCAGCCTCAGGCCCGGGACAGGGGAAAATACGCAGTATTTT.